Following are 29 T cell receptor beta chains from one sample sequenced in a study of blood T cell repertoires in COVID-19. Profiling relied on immunoSEQ multiplex PCR, and the TCRdb table lists in-frame clones only, not all of them. The sample gives 40,000 to 50,000 clones, roughly 90% of which show up once; about 22% is in the top ten. Sequenced material: peripheral blood. These receptors were obtained from a man aged 45-65 years with active COVID-19.

The chain joins TRBV28 to TRBJ2-3; D possibly corresponds to TRBD2 (6 bases). Between the trimmed V and J ends, which lost 6 bases and 4 bases, there was a span of 20 bases. The germline CDR1 and CDR2 sequences are MDHEN and SYDVKM. This CDR3 is 16 amino acids long. Here the CDR3 DNA reads TGTGCCAGCAGAGTTGGGGCGGGGCCGAGGGCAGATACGCAGTATTTT. Amino acids: CASRVGAGPRADTQYF.

The rearrangement links TRBV7-3 to TRBJ1-1; D might be TRBD1 (5 bases). This CDR3 region has 13 residues. The V gene lost 5 bases and the J gene lost 6 bases, with 13 bases spanning the gap. Germline V gives CDR1 SGHTA, CDR2 FQGTGA. The CDR3 DNA sequence: TGTGCCAGCAGCCTTGGGGGGATGGCTGAAGCTTTCTTT. Its protein is CASSLGGMAEAFF.

The chain carries TRBV10-3 and TRBJ1-1, with D maybe TRBD1 (6 bases). This CDR3 is built from 14 residues. The V end was cut by 4 bases, the J end by 1 base, with 10 bases between. Germline V gene data show CDR1 as ENHRY and CDR2 as SYGVKD. CDR3 in DNA: TGTGCCATCAGTGTGAGGGACAAGAACACTGAAGCTTTCTTT. The encoded protein is CAISVRDKNTEAFF.

The chain recombines TRBV24-1 with TRBJ1-6; no reliable D call. Trimming removed 12 bases from V and 0 bases from J, with 11 bases in between. CDR3 size: 14 residues. CDR1 is KGHDR and CDR2 is SFDVKD in the germline V gene. The CDR3 DNA reads TGTGCCGCCCAAGGGAGCTCCTATAATTCACCCCTCCACTTT. It codes for CAAQGSSYNSPLHF.

V is TRBV4-3 and J is TRBJ2-3; 8 bases are shared with TRBD1. Germline CDR1 reads LGHNA; CDR2 reads YSLEER. The CDR3 spans 15 residues. The ends lost 4 bases at V and 6 bases at J; junction bases unmatched: 9. This CDR3 is CASSPTGGEADTQYF. The CDR3 DNA follows: TGCGCCAGCAGCCCCACAGGGGGTGAAGCGGATACGCAGTATTTT.

The chain combines TRBV5-4 with TRBJ2-1, with 12 bases fitting TRBD2. Germline assignment: CDR1 SGHNT and CDR2 YYREEE (reference sequence). V dropped 4 bases and J dropped 7; count of bases not matched to a gene: 9. This CDR3 region has 16 residues. CDR3 bases: TGTGCCAGCAGCGTGATGACTAGCGGGAGTACTAATGAGCAGTTCTTC. This sequence encodes CASSVMTSGSTNEQFF. Together with reference TRBV5-4 and TRBJ2-1, the CDR3 gives the full variable domain: ETGVTQSPTHLIKTRGQQVTLRCSSQSGHNTVSWYQQALGQGPQFIFQYYREEENGRGNFPPRFSGLQFPNYSSELNVNALELDDSALYLCASSVMTSGSTNEQFFGPGTRLTVL.

This rearrangement joins TRBV28 to TRBJ1-5, with D possibly TRBD1 on 6 matching bases. Germline-derived CDR1 and CDR2 are MDHEN and SYDVKM. The CDR3 totals 15 residues. V lost 4 bases and J lost 0, with 10 bases in between. The CDR3 region is CASSSDRYSNQPQHF. CDR3 nucleotides: TGTGCCAGCAGTTCCGACAGGTATAGCAATCAGCCCCAGCATTTT.

The rearrangement links TRBV2 to TRBJ2-2; D is possibly TRBD2 (6 bases). This CDR3 contains 14 residues. Germline lookup yields CDR1 SNHLY and CDR2 FYNNEI. V was cut by 7 bases and J by 8 bases, with 17 bases left in between. CDR3 nucleotides: TGTGCCAGCACCAGAGAGCTAGCGTCTGGGGAGCTGTTTTTT. This translates into CASTRELASGELFF.

The V call is TRBV7-2, the J call TRBJ2-5; TRBD1 aligns across 10 bases. The germline V gene encodes CDR1 SGHTA and CDR2 FQGNSA. Trimming at V came to 5 bases and at J to 5 bases, leaving 8 bases not matched to a gene. This CDR3 has 15 amino acids. DNA of the CDR3: TGTGCCAGCAGCATGGGACAGGGGAGAGTGGAGACCCAGTACTTC. It is translated as CASSMGQGRVETQYF.

The V and J genes are TRBV18 and TRBJ1-2; 8 bases map to TRBD1. Germline V lookup: CDR1 KGHSH, CDR2 LQKENI. J was trimmed by 9 bases and V by 0 bases; bases with no gene match: 9. This CDR3 contains 15 residues. CDR3 coding DNA: TGTGCCAGCTCACCACCGACAGGGGAAGACGTCAGCTACACCTTC. Translating it yields CASSPPTGEDVSYTF.

DNA of the CDR3: TGTGCCAGCAGCAGTAGGGGGGAGGGGGAGACGCAGTATTTT. Protein sequence: CASSSRGEGETQYF. The J gene is TRBJ2-3, the V gene TRBV21-1; TRBD2 is the table's D call, not checked against the DNA. TRBV21-1 is flagged as a pseudogene. The CDR3 spans 14 residues.

This chain links TRBV4-3 with TRBJ1-2, with TRBD1 as a possible D gene (5 bases). Germline-derived CDR1 and CDR2 are LGHNA and YSLEER. Trimming removed 3 bases at V and 1 base at J, with 12 bases between. This CDR3 has 15 residues. CDR3 DNA sequence: TGCGCCAGCAGCCAGGAACCAGGGTTTAACTATGGCTACACCTTC. Its translation: CASSQEPGFNYGYTF.

The chain combines TRBV28 with TRBJ1-2; D is perhaps TRBD1 (6 bases). Trimming cost V 2 bases and J 4 bases, with 8 bases left between them. From germline, CDR1 is MDHEN and CDR2 SYDVKM. The CDR3 consists of 13 residues. This chain's CDR3 is CASSLPRGYGYTF. DNA of the CDR3: TGTGCCAGCAGTTTACCCAGGGGCTATGGCTACACCTTC.

Only one count was recorded for this clone. This chain links TRBV5-1 with TRBJ2-3, with 9 bases fitting TRBD2. CDR3 length: 16 residues. The J segment lost 3 bases and the V segment lost 4 bases, leaving 9 bases of the junction unmatched. Germline-derived CDR1 and CDR2 are SGHRS and YFSETQ. The CDR3 region is CASSVPSGKETDTQYF. CDR3 DNA sequence: TGCGCCAGCAGCGTTCCTAGCGGGAAGGAGACAGATACGCAGTATTTT. The full variable domain, with the rest looked up from reference TRBV5-1 and TRBJ2-3, is KAGVTQTPRYLIKTRGQQVTLSCSPISGHRSVSWYQQTPGQGLQFLFEYFSETQRNKGNFPGRFSGRQFSNSRSEMNVSTLELGDSALYLCASSVPSGKETDTQYFGPGTRLTVL.

The rearrangement joins TRBV30 to TRBJ2-1, with 7 bases lining up with TRBD2. This CDR3 comprises 10 residues. Germline-derived CDR1 and CDR2 are GTSNPN and SVGIG (reference sequence). The DNA of the CDR3 is TGTGCACGGGGGGACTATGAGCAGTTCTTC. It yields the protein CARGDYEQFF.

The rearrangement uses TRBV7-3 and TRBJ2-1; tentatively, D is TRBD2 (6 bases). Trimming removed 0 bases at V and 4 bases at J, with 7 bases between. The CDR3 loop spans 14 amino acids. In germline, CDR1 is SGHTA, CDR2 FQGTGA. The CDR3 bases are TGTGCCAGCAGCTTAACGGGGGGATACAATGAGCAGTTCTTC. This sequence encodes CASSLTGGYNEQFF.

This chain links TRBV18 with TRBJ2-7; 8 positions match TRBD1. Germline values: CDR1 KGHSH, CDR2 LQKENI. V shed 3 bases, J shed 1 base, and the junction held 5 bases outside the gene matches. The CDR3 is 15 residues long. CDR3 protein: CASSPGQGRSYEQYF. The DNA of the CDR3 is TGTGCCAGCTCACCCGGACAGGGAAGATCCTACGAGCAGTACTTC.

The rearrangement uses TRBV7-2 and TRBJ2-7, with D possibly TRBD2 on 6 matching bases. The CDR3 length is 14 residues. Germline CDR1 and CDR2: SGHTA and FQGNSA. The V end lost 5 bases, the J end lost 6 bases, and 17 bases lay between the germline ends. CDR3 DNA sequence: TGTGCCAGCAGCATCGACCCACACGGGGGCGAGCAGTACTTC. Amino acid sequence: CASSIDPHGGEQYF.

This chain joins TRBV19 and TRBJ1-1, with 7 bases aligning to TRBD1. The CDR3 is 14 residues long. The junction had 5 bases not matched to a gene; V was cut back by 5 bases and J by 2 bases. Germline CDR1 LNHDA, CDR2 SQIVND (reference sequence). The CDR3 region has the DNA TGTGCCAGTAGTGCCGACAGGGTTAACACTGAAGCTTTCTTT. This encodes CASSADRVNTEAFF.

This chain links TRBV19 with TRBJ2-4; 7 bases agree with TRBD1. With V trimmed by 7 bases and J by 5 bases, 8 bases remained unmatched. Germline CDR1 reads LNHDA; CDR2 reads SQIVND (reference sequence). This CDR3 is built from 14 residues. DNA of the CDR3: TGTGCCAGTAAATCGCCGGGACAGCAAAACATTCAGTACTTC. This encodes CASKSPGQQNIQYF.

The V gene is TRBV10-3, the J gene TRBJ2-3; D is possibly TRBD2 (5 bases). The CDR3 has 14 amino acids. CDR1 ENHRY and CDR2 SYGVKD come from the germline V gene. The CDR3 DNA is TGTGCTCATAATCCTAGCACAACCGCAGATACGCAGTATTTT. Protein: CAHNPSTTADTQYF.

The chain carries TRBV19 and TRBJ1-2; 7 bases align to TRBD1. The CDR3 has 12 amino acids. Losses at the gene ends were 8 bases for V and 4 bases for J; bases not matched to a gene: 4. Germline loops: CDR1 LNHDA, CDR2 SQIVND (reference sequence). CDR3 sequence: CASRQGFYGYTF. The CDR3, as DNA: TGTGCCAGTCGACAGGGCTTCTATGGCTACACCTTC.

The V gene is TRBV2, the J gene TRBJ1-5; 9 positions agree with TRBD1. This CDR3 has 14 residues. The germline V gene has CDR1 SNHLY and CDR2 FYNNEI. The junction had 5 bases not matched to a gene; V was cut back by 5 bases and J by 6 bases. CDR3 residues: CASSPGQGVQPQHF. CDR3 bases: TGTGCCAGCAGTCCGGGACAGGGTGTTCAGCCCCAGCATTTT. Using reference TRBV2 and TRBJ1-5 for the parts outside the CDR3, the full variable domain is EPEVTQTPSHQVTQMGQEVILRCVPISNHLYFYWYRQILGQKVEFLVSFYNNEISEKSEIFDDQFSVERPDGSNFTLKIRSTKLEDSAMYFCASSPGQGVQPQHFGDGTRLSIL.

V gene TRBV19 combines with J gene TRBJ2-3; 9 bases are a match to TRBD2. Germline V CDR1 and CDR2: LNHDA, SQIVND (reference sequence). This CDR3 is built from 16 residues. The ends lost 6 bases at V and 7 bases at J; junction bases unmatched: 14. The CDR3 DNA reads TGTGCCAGTAGCACCGGGGGAGCGGGAGGAGGATATACGCAGTATTTT. This encodes CASSTGGAGGGYTQYF.

The rearrangement links TRBV4-3 to TRBJ2-1; perhaps TRBD2 as D (6 bases). The CDR3 has 15 amino acids. The V and J ends lost 2 bases and 5 bases respectively, with 13 bases between them. Germline V lookup: CDR1 LGHNA, CDR2 YSLEER. DNA of the CDR3: TGCGCCAGCAGCCAAATCCAGGGACTTCACAATGAGCAGTTCTTC. This codes for CASSQIQGLHNEQFF.

The chain uses TRBV5-5 and TRBJ2-3; no definite D call. The CDR3 is 13 amino acids. V lost 4 bases and J 9 bases, leaving 15 bases between the germline ends. From germline, CDR1 is SGHKS and CDR2 YYEKEE (reference sequence). CDR3 in DNA: TGTGCCAGCAGCCCTCGGCCGGCGGAGACGCAGTATTTT. Protein: CASSPRPAETQYF.

This chain connects TRBV4-2 to TRBJ1-5, with D possibly matching TRBD1 (5 bases). Trimming removed 4 bases at V and 2 bases at J, with 6 bases between. CDR3 length: 13 amino acids. In germline, CDR1 is LGHNA, CDR2 YNFKEQ. The CDR3 spells CASSRGGNQPQHF. The CDR3 nucleotides are TGTGCCAGCAGCCGGGGGGGCAATCAGCCCCAGCATTTT.

There are a few counts of this clone. The chain employs TRBV19 and TRBJ1-5; TRBD1 might be the D (5 bases). Germline assignment: CDR1 LNHDA and CDR2 SQIVND (reference sequence). Trimming left V 4 bases short and J 5 bases short, with 9 bases between. The length of the CDR3 is 13 residues. CDR3 DNA: TGTGCCAGTAGTAACCAGGGTGATCAGCCCCAGCATTTT. It codes for CASSNQGDQPQHF.

This chain joins TRBV25-1 and TRBJ2-5; 8 bases match TRBD1. The length of the CDR3 is 15 residues. Per the germline V gene, CDR1 is MGHDK and CDR2 is SYGVNS. V shed 5 bases and J 1 base; nucleotides not matched to a gene: 6. The CDR3, as DNA: TGTGCCAGCAGTCGGGGGACAGGCCGCCAAGAGACCCAGTACTTC. This sequence encodes CASSRGTGRQETQYF.